The 19 T cell receptor beta chains below come from one sample, sequenced in a study of identical twins' blood T cells. TCRdb called the 5' RACE reads again in MiXCR, with one record for every CDR3 protein. The profile shows roughly 380,000 distinct CDR3 sequences, roughly 31% of them singletons. The sequenced material came from PBMCs. Every receptor here comes from a woman between 18 and 55 years old in good health.

This clonotype was recorded a few times. The CDR3 bases are TGTGCCAGCAGCTTTACGGGGCAGCGGGAGTTTGCGGGGACAGATACGCAGTATTTT. This translates into CASSFTGQREFAGTDTQYF. The rearrangement uses TRBV7-9 and TRBJ2-3; 8 nucleotides align to TRBD2. Looked up from germline, CDR1 is SEHNR and CDR2 is FQNEAQ (reference sequence). CDR3 length: 19 residues. The ends lost 3 bases at V and 3 bases at J; junction bases unmatched: 17.

This clonotype was picked up many times. The chain joins TRBV6-5 to TRBJ2-7, with 9 bases identical to TRBD2. V gave up 0 bases and J gave up 4 bases; unmatched junction bases: 7. The germline V gene has CDR1 MNHEY and CDR2 SVGAGI. The CDR3 sequence is 16 residues long. CDR3 bases: TGTGCCAGCAGTTACTCTTCCGGCGGGGGGGGATACGAGCAGTACTTC. Translated, it gives CASSYSSGGGGYEQYF.

The chain recombines TRBV29-1 with TRBJ2-7, with 7 positions matching TRBD1. The CDR3 runs to 10 residues. V was pared by 7 bases and J by 5 bases, with 2 bases of the junction left unmatched. Germline V gives CDR1 SQVTM, CDR2 ANQGSEA. CDR3 sequence: CSGGTDEQYF. CDR3 DNA sequence: TGCAGCGGGGGGACAGACGAGCAGTACTTC.

This clonotype was seen more than once but under ten times. The chain uses TRBV20-1 and TRBJ1-2, with D unresolved. The V and J ends lost 4 bases and 2 bases respectively, with 11 bases between them. Germline CDR1 is DFQATT and CDR2 is SNEGSKA (reference sequence). The length of the CDR3 is 13 residues. The CDR3, as DNA: TGCAGTGCTACTCGCGGGAAGAACTATGGCTACACCTTC. It is translated as CSATRGKNYGYTF.

The chain has TRBV19 and TRBJ2-4; D not certain. The CDR3 is 14 amino acids. With 8 bases removed from V and 3 bases from J, the gap between germline ends came to 14 bases. The germline gives CDR1 LNHDA, CDR2 SQIVND (reference sequence). CDR3 residues: CASGVGFVKNIQYF. The CDR3 bases are TGTGCCAGTGGGGTGGGCTTTGTCAAAAACATTCAGTACTTC.

Points on this clonotype: The CDR3 end shows no conserved phenylalanine or tryptophan, and so a read error is likely. The genes are TRBV28 and TRBJ1-5; weak D call: TRBD1 (6 bases). The V and J ends lost 6 bases and 4 bases respectively, with 13 bases between them. Germline V CDR1 and CDR2: MDHEN, SYDVKM. There are 14 residues in the CDR3. The CDR3 spells CASSPGTHNQPQHL. In nucleotides, the CDR3 is TGTGCCAGCAGCCCCGGGACACATAATCAGCCCCAGCATCTT.

The sample holds a few counts of this clonotype. The V and J genes are TRBV5-1 and TRBJ2-3, with a weak D call TRBD2 (6 bases). CDR1 SGHRS and CDR2 YFSETQ come from the germline V gene. This CDR3 has 15 residues. Trimming cost V 1 base and J 0 bases, with 9 bases left between them. CDR3 in amino acids: CASSLWGRSTDTQYF. The CDR3 nucleotides read TGCGCCAGCAGCTTGTGGGGGAGGAGCACAGATACGCAGTATTTT. The whole variable domain, remainder taken from reference TRBV5-1 and TRBJ2-3, is KAGVTQTPRYLIKTRGQQVTLSCSPISGHRSVSWYQQTPGQGLQFLFEYFSETQRNKGNFPGRFSGRQFSNSRSEMNVSTLELGDSALYLCASSLWGRSTDTQYFGPGTRLTVL.

CDR3 loop: CASSYSDANYGYTF. CDR3 DNA: TGTGCCAGCAGTTACTCTGACGCTAACTATGGCTACACCTTC. The rearrangement joins TRBV6-5 to TRBJ1-2; no reliable D call. V was clipped by 0 bases and J by 0 bases, with 5 bases between them. The CDR3 contains 14 residues. Germline V gene sequence: CDR1 MNHEY, CDR2 SVGAGI.

The chain carries TRBV27 and TRBJ2-1; no definite D call. The V end lost 4 bases, the J end lost 6 bases, and 7 bases lay between the germline ends. The V gene's germline CDR1 is MNHEY and CDR2 SMNVEV (reference sequence). The CDR3 spans 12 residues. The CDR3: CASSSISNEQFF. The CDR3 DNA follows: TGTGCCAGCAGTTCCATAAGCAATGAGCAGTTCTTC.

This clonotype was seen only a few times. The chain carries TRBV20-1 and TRBJ2-3, with 11 bases matching TRBD2. CDR1 is DFQATT and CDR2 is SNEGSKA in the germline V gene (reference sequence). Trimming at V came to 5 bases and at J to 7 bases, leaving 8 bases not matched to a gene. The CDR3 totals 14 residues. This CDR3 reads CSAPPSGGTNTQYF. The CDR3 region has the DNA TGCAGTGCTCCGCCTAGCGGGGGGACGAATACGCAGTATTTT.

This clonotype was counted between two and nine times. The gene calls are TRBV5-1 and TRBJ1-1; D uncertain. V gave up 0 bases and J gave up 3 bases, with 6 bases separating them. There are 13 residues in the CDR3. Germline V lookup: CDR1 SGHRS, CDR2 YFSETQ. The CDR3 sequence is CASSLVGHTEAFF. CDR3 sequence (DNA): TGCGCCAGCAGCTTGGTCGGACACACTGAAGCTTTCTTT.

About this clonotype itself: Its ends do not fully match the called genes, so a read error is possible. V and J are TRBV20-1 and TRBJ2-7, with D tentatively TRBD2 (5 bases). Germline V lookup: CDR1 DFQATT, CDR2 SNEGSKA (reference sequence). The CDR3 runs to 13 residues. In DNA, the CDR3 is TGCGGTGCTAGCAAGTTCAGCTTCGGCGAGCAGTACTTC. It is translated as CGASKFSFGEQYF.

A few counts support this clonotype. The germline gene is not matched at one end of the junction; a read error may be the cause. The chain combines TRBV12-3 or TRBV12-4 with TRBJ1-1, with no clear D. The CDR3 sequence is 14 residues long. The CDR3 nucleotides read TGTGTCAGCAGTTTATTGGAGGGTTGGACTGAAGCTTTCTTT. Translating gives CVSSLLEGWTEAFF.

As to this clonotype: A read error may explain this, as a much larger clone is one base away. J is TRBJ1-2 and V is TRBV29-1, with D uncertain. Germline V gene lookup returns CDR1 SQVTM and CDR2 ANQGSEA. The V gene lost 5 bases and the J gene lost 4 bases, with 5 bases spanning the gap. The CDR3 spans 10 residues. CDR3 loop: CSVNLYGYTF. Written as DNA, the CDR3 is TGCAGCGTTAACCTCTATGGCTACACCTTC.

A few counts support this clonotype. The chain combines TRBV10-3 with TRBJ1-2; D is unresolved. The germline V gene has CDR1 ENHRY and CDR2 SYGVKD. V was trimmed by 4 bases and J by 4 bases, leaving 13 bases between them. This CDR3 is built from 14 residues. The CDR3 DNA reads TGTGCCATCAGTGGAAAAGGGAGGATCTATGGCTACACCTTC. Amino acid sequence: CAISGKGRIYGYTF.

The V gene is TRBV12-3 or TRBV12-4, the J gene TRBJ1-1; D not resolved. The CDR3 extends over 14 amino acids. The V gene lost 5 bases and the J gene lost 0 bases, with 10 bases spanning the gap. The chain's CDR3 is CASSPDWVNTEAFF. For the CDR3, the DNA is TGTGCCAGCAGTCCAGACTGGGTGAACACTGAAGCTTTCTTT.

There are a few counts of this clonotype. The V gene is TRBV10-1, the J gene TRBJ2-7, with D perhaps TRBD1 (6 bases). The CDR3 loop spans 15 amino acids. Trimming took off 7 bases at V and 3 bases at J, with 19 bases between the two ends. Germline CDR1 and CDR2: WNHNN and SYGVQD (reference sequence). CDR3 residues: CASTDIRQENYEQYF. CDR3 bases: TGCGCCAGCACTGATATCCGACAGGAAAACTACGAGCAGTACTTC.

The chain joins TRBV27 to TRBJ1-1; D is perhaps TRBD1 (5 bases). V lost 8 bases and J lost 0, with 13 bases in between. CDR1 is MNHEY, CDR2 SMNVEV, per germline (reference sequence). This CDR3 spans 14 amino acids. The CDR3 spells CASHKQGVNTEAFF. Here the CDR3 DNA reads TGTGCCAGCCACAAGCAGGGAGTGAACACTGAAGCTTTCTTT.

The rearrangement links TRBV7-9 to TRBJ2-5; D remains unclear. The V end lost 5 bases, the J end lost 2 bases, and 15 bases lay between the germline ends. Per the germline V gene, CDR1 is SEHNR and CDR2 is FQNEAQ (reference sequence). This CDR3 comprises 15 residues. The CDR3 nucleotides read TGTGCCAGCAGCACTACCGAAGTGGGTCAAGAGACCCAGTACTTC. Its protein is CASSTTEVGQETQYF.